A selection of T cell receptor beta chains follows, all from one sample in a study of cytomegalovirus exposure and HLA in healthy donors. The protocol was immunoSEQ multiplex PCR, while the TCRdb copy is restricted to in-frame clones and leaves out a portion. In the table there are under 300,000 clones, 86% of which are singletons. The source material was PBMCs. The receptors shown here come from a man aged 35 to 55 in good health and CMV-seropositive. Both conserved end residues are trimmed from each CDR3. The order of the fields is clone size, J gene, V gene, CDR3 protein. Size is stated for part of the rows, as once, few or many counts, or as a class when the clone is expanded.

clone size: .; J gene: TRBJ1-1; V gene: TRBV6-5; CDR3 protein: ASSDLGGYTEAF
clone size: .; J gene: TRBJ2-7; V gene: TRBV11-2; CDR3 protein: ASSSTYEQY
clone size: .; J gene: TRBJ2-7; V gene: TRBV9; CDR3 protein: ASSVGPGTSGYEQY
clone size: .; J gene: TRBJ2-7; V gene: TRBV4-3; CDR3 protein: ASSQGLAGAYEQY
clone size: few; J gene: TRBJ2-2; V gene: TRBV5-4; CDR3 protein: ASRRIKYTGTRTGELF
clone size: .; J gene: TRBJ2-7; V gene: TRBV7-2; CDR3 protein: ASSSQTSAYSYEQY
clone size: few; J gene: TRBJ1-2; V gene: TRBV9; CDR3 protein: ASSTQGNYGYT
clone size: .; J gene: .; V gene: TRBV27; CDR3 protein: ASGGTGLSYEQY
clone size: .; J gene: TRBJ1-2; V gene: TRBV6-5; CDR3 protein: ASTRQGAFGYT
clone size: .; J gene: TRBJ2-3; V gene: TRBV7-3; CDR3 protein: ASSLSTGVSDTQY
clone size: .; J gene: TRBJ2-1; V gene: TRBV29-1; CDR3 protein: SVEDWRNNEQF
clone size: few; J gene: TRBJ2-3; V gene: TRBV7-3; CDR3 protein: ASTPLAGGSRDTQY
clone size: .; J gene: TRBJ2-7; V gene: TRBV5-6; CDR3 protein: ASSLEQGQEQY
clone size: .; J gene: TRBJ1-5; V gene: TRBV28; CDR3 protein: ASSSFSNQPQH
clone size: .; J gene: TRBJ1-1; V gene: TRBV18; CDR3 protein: ASSPGRQGNTEAF
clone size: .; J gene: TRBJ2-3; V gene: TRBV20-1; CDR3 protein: SLGGTDTQY
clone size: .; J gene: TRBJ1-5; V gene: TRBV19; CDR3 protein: ASSIWGQGNQPQH
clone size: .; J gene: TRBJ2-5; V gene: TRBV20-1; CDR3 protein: SASYQETQY
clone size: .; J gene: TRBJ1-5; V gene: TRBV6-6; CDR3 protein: ASSYSAGGSNQPQH
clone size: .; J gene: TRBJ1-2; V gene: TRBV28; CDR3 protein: ASSLTLTRGYT
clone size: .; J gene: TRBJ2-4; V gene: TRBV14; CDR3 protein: ASSPTSGRDIQH
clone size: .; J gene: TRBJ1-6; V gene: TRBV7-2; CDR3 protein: ASSSRQSSYNSPLH
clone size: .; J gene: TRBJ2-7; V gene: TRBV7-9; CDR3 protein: ASSPTSGGTYEQY
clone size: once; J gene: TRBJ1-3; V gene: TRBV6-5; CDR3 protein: ASSYGTANTIY
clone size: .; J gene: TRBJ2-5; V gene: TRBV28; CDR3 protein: ASSTGFGETQY
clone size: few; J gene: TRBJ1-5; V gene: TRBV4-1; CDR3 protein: ASGDRENQPQH
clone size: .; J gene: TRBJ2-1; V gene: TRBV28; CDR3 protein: ASRTGGFRDEQF